Listed here are 27 T cell receptor beta chains from one sample, sequenced in a study of T cell repertoires in cytomegalovirus infection. TCRdb passed the reads through MiXCR, listing each CDR3 protein once. Among some 920,000 distinct CDR3 sequences listed, 30% to 40% were seen once. Their antigens remain unidentified. The specimen comprised cultured CD8+ T cells from PBMCs, sampled from culture after CMV antigen stimulation. The source is a human donor in good health (CMV status not recorded). Some clones in this sample may be carry-over from other donors' samples.

This clonotype appeared a few times. The chain is built from TRBV27 and TRBJ2-3, with 8 positions matching TRBD2. Looked up from germline, CDR1 is MNHEY and CDR2 is SMNVEV (reference sequence). Trimming at V came to 8 bases and at J to 5 bases, leaving 12 bases not matched to a gene. CDR3 length: 15 amino acids. CDR3 loop: CASSLTGGALDTQYF. Here the CDR3 DNA reads TGTGCCAGCTCCTTAACCGGGGGGGCTTTAGATACGCAGTATTTT.

V gene TRBV3-1 combines with J gene TRBJ2-3, with 13 bases fitting TRBD2. The V gene end was trimmed by 4 bases and the J gene end by 4 bases; junction bases not matched to a gene: 5. The CDR3 loop spans 16 amino acids. Per the germline V gene, CDR1 is LGHDT and CDR2 is YNNKEL (reference sequence). The CDR3 nucleotides are TGTGCCAGCAGCCCCGGGACTAGCGGGGCCGCAGATACGCAGTATTTT. Its translation is CASSPGTSGAADTQYF.

This clonotype was detected ten times or more. This chain uses TRBV11-2 with TRBJ2-1; D not certain. Germline V gene lookup returns CDR1 SGHAT and CDR2 FQNNGV. Trimming pared 1 base from V and 7 bases from J, leaving 5 bases between. The CDR3 length is 12 residues. In nucleotides, the CDR3 is TGTGCCAGCAGCTTAGGCATAAATGAGCAGTTCTTC. Its protein product is CASSLGINEQFF.

This chain links TRBV12-3 or TRBV12-4 with TRBJ1-3; 8 bases line up with TRBD1. The CDR3 has 17 residues. V dropped 5 bases and J dropped 0; count of bases not matched to a gene: 9. CDR3 bases: TGTGCCAGCAGTCGGACAGGGATTTCCTACTCTGGAAACACCATATATTTT. Residues: CASSRTGISYSGNTIYF.

With regard to this clonotype: This may be a read error: a much more frequent sequence differs by one nucleotide. The chain has TRBV7-2 and TRBJ1-1; 7 bases are shared with TRBD1. CDR1 is SGHTA and CDR2 is FQGNSA in the germline V gene. The CDR3 consists of 15 residues. The CDR3 DNA reads TGTGCCAACAGCTTGGGAGGGGGCCCTGACACTGAAGCTTTCTTT. This encodes CANSLGGGPDTEAFF.

The gene calls are TRBV28 and TRBJ1-1; D is unclear. Germline CDR1 is MDHEN and CDR2 is SYDVKM. V was shortened by 6 bases and J by 8 bases, with 13 bases between the two germline ends. This CDR3 is 12 amino acids long. The CDR3, as DNA: TGTGCCAGCAGCTCATACCGGGTCGAAGCTTTCTTT. Its protein product is CASSSYRVEAFF.

This chain connects TRBV7-4 to TRBJ1-3; D is ambiguous. Germline V lookup: CDR1 SGHVT, CDR2 SQSDAQ. CDR3 size: 12 residues. V was cut by 5 bases and J by 4 bases, with 6 bases left in between. DNA for the CDR3: TGTGCCAGCAGCAAACAGGGAAACACCATATATTTT. Its translation is CASSKQGNTIYF.

The V call is TRBV7-8, the J call TRBJ1-1; D ambiguous. Trimming took off 1 base at V and 10 bases at J, with 10 bases between the two ends. The CDR3 has 12 residues. The V gene's germline CDR1 is SGHVS and CDR2 FQNEAQ. The CDR3 protein is CASSLVVDGAFF. The CDR3 coding sequence is TGTGCCAGCAGCTTAGTGGTCGACGGAGCTTTCTTT.

The rearrangement links TRBV5-5 to TRBJ2-5; D tentatively reads TRBD1 or TRBD2 (5 bases each). Between the trimmed V and J ends, which lost 4 bases and 5 bases, there was a span of 21 bases. Germline V gene lookup returns CDR1 SGHKS and CDR2 YYEKEE (reference sequence). The CDR3 is 16 residues long. The CDR3 nucleotides read TGTGCCAGCAGCAATGGGGGTTACCAGGTTGGGGAGACCCAGTACTTC. Encoded protein: CASSNGGYQVGETQYF.

This clonotype was seen a handful of times. The V gene is TRBV5-6, the J gene TRBJ2-5; weak D call: TRBD1 (7 bases). The CDR3 sequence is 16 residues long. The V end lost 4 bases, the J end lost 5 bases, and 21 bases lay between the germline ends. The germline V gene encodes CDR1 SGHDT and CDR2 YYEEEE. CDR3 nucleotide sequence: TGTGCCAGCAGCATCCAACAGGACCAGGGGGGTGAGACCCAGTACTTC. Amino acids: CASSIQQDQGGETQYF.

The J gene is TRBJ1-1, the V gene TRBV27; 10 bases are a match to TRBD1. V lost 6 bases to trimming and J lost 8 bases; unmatched junction nucleotides: 9. Germline CDR1 reads MNHEY; CDR2 reads SMNVEV (reference sequence). This CDR3 region has 14 residues. CDR3 in DNA: TGTGCCAGCAGGTGGGGGACAGGGGACGCCGAAGCTTTCTTT. Protein product: CASRWGTGDAEAFF.

This clonotype appeared a few times. The chain is built from TRBV19 and TRBJ1-6, with 8 positions matching TRBD1. Unmatched junction bases numbered 13, after V lost 6 bases and J lost 9 bases. This CDR3 is 16 amino acids long. The germline V gene has CDR1 LNHDA and CDR2 SQIVND (reference sequence). CDR3 in amino acids: CASSLDRVRGISPLHF. The CDR3 DNA reads TGTGCCAGTAGCCTGGACAGGGTCCGGGGGATTTCACCCCTCCACTTT.

The V and J genes are TRBV7-9 and TRBJ2-7; 9 bases align to TRBD1. The V segment lost 5 bases and the J segment 7 bases; nucleotides outside the gene matches: 15. The CDR3 spans 16 residues. Per germline, CDR1 SEHNR and CDR2 FQNEAQ (reference sequence). The CDR3 loop is CASSLPTGGTVGEQYV. In DNA, the CDR3 is TGTGCCAGCAGCCTCCCGACAGGGGGAACCGTGGGGGAGCAGTACGTC.

V usage is TRBV27 and J usage is TRBJ1-1; TRBD1 might be the D (6 bases). The CDR3 contains 14 residues. V dropped 0 bases and J dropped 7 bases, with 12 bases sitting between them. CDR1 and CDR2 from the germline V gene are MNHEY and SMNVEV (reference sequence). CDR3 residues: CASSLSGQPYEAFF. Here the CDR3 DNA reads TGTGCCAGCAGTTTATCCGGACAGCCTTATGAAGCTTTCTTT.

This clonotype came up a few times. The chain is built from TRBV4-3 and TRBJ1-2, with D perhaps TRBD1 (5 bases). V was shortened by 0 bases and J by 8 bases, with 13 bases between the two germline ends. Looked up from germline, CDR1 is LGHNA and CDR2 is YSLEER. The CDR3 runs to 14 residues. As DNA, the CDR3 is TGCGCCAGCAGCCAAGATCTAGGGGCGGGGGGCTACACCTTC. Protein product: CASSQDLGAGGYTF.

V is TRBV6-8 and J is TRBJ1-2, with a weak D call TRBD1 (6 bases). The ends were cut back, 1 base at V and 6 bases at J, with 15 bases in the middle. The germline CDR1 and CDR2 sequences are MNHGY and SAAAGT. CDR3 length equals 15 residues. CDR3 protein: CASSYFPGVADGYTF. CDR3 DNA: TGTGCCAGCAGTTACTTTCCAGGGGTGGCCGATGGCTACACCTTC.

This clonotype has more than one count but fewer than ten. This chain joins TRBV11-3 and TRBJ2-2; 7 positions match TRBD1. The CDR3 has 15 amino acids. J gave up 5 bases and V 3 bases, and 6 bases lay outside the gene matches. Germline V CDR1 and CDR2: SGHNT, YENEEA. The CDR3 sequence: CASSFERGRTGELFF. CDR3 coding DNA: TGTGCCAGCAGCTTCGAAAGGGGGCGGACCGGGGAGCTGTTTTTT. The entire variable domain, with the rest obtained from reference TRBV11-3 and TRBJ2-2, is as follows: EAGVVQSPRYKIIEKKQPVAFWCNPISGHNTLYWYLQNLGQGPELLIRYENEEAVDDSQLPKDRFSAERLKGVDSTLKIQPAELGDSAVYLCASSFERGRTGELFFGEGSRLTVL.

This clonotype was counted many times. The chain links TRBV12-3 or TRBV12-4 to TRBJ2-4; D not resolved. The CDR3 consists of 14 residues. V was trimmed by 6 bases and J by 0 bases, leaving 9 bases between them. This chain's CDR3 is CASSSSGAKNIQYF. DNA of the CDR3: TGTGCCAGCAGCTCTTCAGGAGCCAAAAACATTCAGTACTTC.

The chain carries TRBV6-5 and TRBJ2-1; D is unclear. In germline, CDR1 is MNHEY, CDR2 SVGAGI. This CDR3 is built from 13 residues. Trimming removed 0 bases from V and 12 bases from J, with 12 bases in between. The DNA of the CDR3 is TGTGCCAGCAGTTACTCGGGAATCGGTGCGCAGTTCTTC. This codes for CASSYSGIGAQFF.

This clonotype was seen only a few times. The chain recombines TRBV4-1 with TRBJ2-5; possible D gene TRBD1, 6 bases. Germline CDR1 and CDR2: MGHRA and YSYEKL. With 0 bases removed from V and 1 base from J, the gap between germline ends came to 9 bases. This CDR3 contains 15 residues. The DNA for the CDR3 is TGCGCCAGCAGCCAAGACAGGGGACCCCAAGAGACCCAGTACTTC. Its translation is CASSQDRGPQETQYF.

This clonotype occurred once. V gene TRBV7-9 combines with J gene TRBJ2-3, with 11 positions matching TRBD2. J lost 4 bases, V lost 5 bases, and 8 bases had no gene match. This CDR3 is 16 amino acids long. The V gene's germline CDR1 is SEHNR and CDR2 FQNEAQ (reference sequence). The CDR3 DNA reads TGTGCCAGCAGCCTAATAGCGGGGGGGCCGGCAGATACGCAGTATTTT. Translated, it gives CASSLIAGGPADTQYF.

This clonotype was observed many times. The genes are TRBV12-3 or TRBV12-4 and TRBJ1-2; a possible D gene is TRBD1 (5 bases). This CDR3 has 16 residues. The V and J ends lost 2 bases and 4 bases respectively, with 17 bases between them. For the CDR3, the DNA is TGTGCCAGCAGTTTATCCGGGACCCCGTCGAGCTATGGCTACACCTTC. This encodes CASSLSGTPSSYGYTF.

The chain has TRBV5-1 and TRBJ2-1; D ambiguous. Germline CDR1 is SGHRS and CDR2 is YFSETQ. The germline V and J ends were trimmed by 6 bases and 8 bases, with 6 bases remaining between them. The CDR3 runs 10 residues. The CDR3 region has the DNA TGCGCCAGCAATGGGGATGAGCAGTTCTTC. It codes for CASNGDEQFF.

The chain joins TRBV5-1 to TRBJ2-3, with D uncertain. V dropped 4 bases and J dropped 5 bases, with 8 bases sitting between them. Germline V gene lookup returns CDR1 SGHRS and CDR2 YFSETQ. This CDR3 spans 12 amino acids. CDR3 region: CASSQKEDTQYF. The CDR3 nucleotides are TGCGCCAGCAGCCAGAAAGAAGATACGCAGTATTTT.

This clonotype has just a few counts. V is TRBV29-1 and J is TRBJ1-1; TRBD1 might be the D (6 bases). The CDR3 runs to 13 residues. CDR1 is SQVTM and CDR2 is ANQGSEA in the germline V gene. With 7 bases removed from V and 1 base from J, the gap between germline ends came to 13 bases. CDR3: CSALGTSNTEAFF. The CDR3 DNA is TGCAGCGCCCTCGGGACATCGAACACTGAAGCTTTCTTT.

The genes are TRBV5-5 and TRBJ1-1; TRBD1 matches 10 bases. Trimming cost V 4 bases and J 1 base; bases outside gene matches: 7. Germline V CDR1 and CDR2: SGHKS, YYEKEE (reference sequence). CDR3 length: 16 residues. CDR3 region: CASSPGGQGRNTEAFF. CDR3 DNA: TGTGCCAGCAGCCCCGGGGGACAGGGGAGGAACACTGAAGCTTTCTTT.

The chain has TRBV7-6 and TRBJ2-7; D uncertain. Trimming shortened V by 7 bases and J by 2 bases, and 18 bases separated the two germline ends. Germline V lookup: CDR1 SGHVS, CDR2 FNYEAQ. This CDR3 region has 15 residues. The CDR3 DNA follows: TGTGCCAGCACCTTGATCAACGGTTACCCCTACGAGCAGTACTTC. Amino acid sequence: CASTLINGYPYEQYF.